These T cell receptor beta chains were read from a single sample in a study of neoadjuvant anti-PD-1 for oral cavity cancer. Only in-frame clones appear in the TCRdb table, and some are missing; sequencing was by immunoSEQ multiplex PCR. The sample consists of approximately 67,000 clones, around 83% of them appearing once. Sequencing was performed on PBMCs, taken before nivolumab (anti-PD-1) treatment. These receptors were collected from a person aged 40 to 85 with oral cavity squamous cell carcinoma. CDR3s include the opening cysteine and the closing phenylalanine or tryptophan. Fields, in order: CDR3 protein, CDR3 DNA, D gene, clone size, J gene, CDR3 length, V gene. A D gene is named only where the DNA matches it firmly. Clone size, where shown, is once, few, many, or a class for clones that have expanded.

CDR3: CASSRSNQPQHF; DNA: TGTGCCAGCAGTCGGAGCAATCAGCCCCAGCATTTT; D: .; size: .; J: TRBJ1-5; length: 12; V: TRBV28
CDR3: CASSPDRAVSPLHF; DNA: TGCGCCAGCAGCCCGGACAGGGCGGTGTCACCCCTCCACTTT; D: TRBD1; size: few; J: TRBJ1-6; length: 14; V: TRBV10-2
CDR3: CASSSDQYGYTF; DNA: TGTGCCAGCAGTTCAGACCAATATGGCTACACCTTC; D: .; size: once; J: TRBJ1-2; length: 12; V: TRBV6-4
CDR3: CASSPRGNSNTGELFF; DNA: TGCGCCAGCAGCCCTCGAGGCAACTCGAACACCGGGGAGCTGTTTTTT; D: .; size: .; J: TRBJ2-2; length: 16; V: TRBV5-1
CDR3: CASSPGTTYGYTF; DNA: TGCGCCAGCAGTCCCGGGACAACTTATGGCTACACCTTC; D: .; size: .; J: TRBJ1-2; length: 13; V: TRBV10-1
CDR3: CASSVGTGGVEKLFF; DNA: TGTGCCAGCAGCGTTGGGACAGGGGGAGTTGAAAAACTGTTTTTT; D: TRBD1; size: .; J: TRBJ1-4; length: 15; V: TRBV9
CDR3: CASSLETGDRFGYTF; DNA: TGCGCCAGCAGCTTGGAGACAGGCGATCGATTTGGCTACACCTTC; D: .; size: .; J: TRBJ1-2; length: 15; V: TRBV5-1
CDR3: CAISLTSGASTDTQYF; DNA: TGTGCCATCAGTTTGACTAGCGGGGCCTCCACAGATACGCAGTATTTT; D: TRBD2; size: .; J: TRBJ2-3; length: 16; V: TRBV10-3
CDR3: CAISEADPSNQPQHF; DNA: TGTGCCATCAGTGAGGCGGACCCTAGCAATCAGCCCCAGCATTTT; D: .; size: .; J: TRBJ1-5; length: 15; V: TRBV10-3
CDR3: CASSLNWASGRAPYNEQFF; DNA: TGTGCCAGCAGCTTAAATTGGGCTAGCGGGAGGGCCCCCTACAATGAGCAGTTCTTC; D: TRBD2; size: .; J: TRBJ2-1; length: 19; V: TRBV7-2
CDR3: CASRGGVYNEQFF; DNA: TGTGCCAGCAGAGGGGGGGTTTACAATGAGCAGTTCTTC; D: .; size: .; J: TRBJ2-1; length: 13; V: TRBV6-5
CDR3: CASSGTGVYEQYF; DNA: TGTGCCAGCAGTGGGACAGGGGTTTACGAGCAGTACTTC; D: TRBD1; size: .; J: TRBJ2-7; length: 13; V: TRBV28
CDR3: CASSVGPNSYEQYF; DNA: TGTGCCAGCAGCGTAGGCCCTAACTCCTACGAGCAGTACTTC; D: .; size: .; J: TRBJ2-7; length: 14; V: TRBV9
CDR3: CASSQVGNQPQHF; DNA: TGCGCCAGCAGCCAAGTTGGCAATCAGCCCCAGCATTTT; D: .; size: .; J: TRBJ1-5; length: 13; V: TRBV4-1
CDR3: CAWDRGTYEQYF; DNA: TGTGCCTGGGACAGGGGGACTTACGAGCAGTACTTC; D: TRBD1; size: .; J: TRBJ2-7; length: 12; V: TRBV30
CDR3: CAWRAGTRNSPLHF; DNA: TGTGCCTGGAGAGCAGGGACAAGGAATTCACCCCTCCACTTT; D: .; size: .; J: TRBJ1-6; length: 14; V: TRBV30
CDR3: CAGRDSADTQYF; DNA: TGCGCCGGCCGGGACAGTGCAGATACGCAGTATTTT; D: TRBD1; size: .; J: TRBJ2-3; length: 12; V: TRBV5-1
CDR3: CASSFRGYGANVLTF; DNA: TGTGCCAGCAGTTTCCGGGGGTATGGGGCCAACGTCCTGACTTTC; D: .; size: .; J: TRBJ2-6; length: 15; V: TRBV27
CDR3: CAISEEAFNGYTF; DNA: TGTGCCATCAGTGAGGAAGCTTTCAATGGCTACACCTTC; D: .; size: .; J: TRBJ1-2; length: 13; V: TRBV10-3
CDR3: CATSRDVVANEQFF; DNA: TGTGCCACCAGCAGAGACGTTGTAGCCAATGAGCAGTTCTTC; D: .; size: few; J: TRBJ2-1; length: 14; V: TRBV15
CDR3: CASSLGTSKDTQYF; DNA: TGCGCCAGCAGCCTCGGGACTAGCAAGGATACGCAGTATTTT; D: TRBD2; size: .; J: TRBJ2-3; length: 14; V: TRBV5-1
CDR3: CASSLVPNVINEKLFF; DNA: TGCGCCAGCAGCTTGGTGCCAAACGTAATAAATGAAAAACTGTTTTTT; D: .; size: .; J: TRBJ1-4; length: 16; V: TRBV5-1
CDR3: CASRKESSYNSPLHF; DNA: TGTGCCAGCAGGAAAGAGAGCTCCTATAATTCACCCCTCCACTTT; D: .; size: once; J: TRBJ1-6; length: 15; V: TRBV2
CDR3: CASSSNTGYSNQPQHF; DNA: TGTGCCAGCAGCTCCAATACAGGATATAGCAATCAGCCCCAGCATTTT; D: .; size: few; J: TRBJ1-5; length: 16; V: TRBV7-9
CDR3: CASSEAQGTYNEQFF; DNA: TGCGCCAGCAGTGAGGCACAGGGAACGTACAATGAGCAGTTCTTC; D: .; size: .; J: TRBJ2-1; length: 15; V: TRBV10-1
CDR3: CAWSGPAGGLGNEQFF; DNA: TGTGCCTGGAGTGGCCCTGCGGGGGGCCTGGGTAATGAGCAGTTCTTC; D: TRBD2; size: .; J: TRBJ2-1; length: 16; V: TRBV30
CDR3: CASSSAGSTDTQYF; DNA: TGTGCCAGCAGCAGTGCGGGTAGCACAGATACGCAGTATTTT; D: .; size: once; J: TRBJ2-3; length: 14; V: TRBV13
CDR3: CASSLAVGTTYEQYF; DNA: TGCGCCAGCAGCTTGGCGGTGGGGACAACCTACGAGCAGTACTTC; D: .; size: .; J: TRBJ2-7; length: 15; V: TRBV5-1
CDR3: CASSPGQGAVYGASAFF; DNA: TGCGCCAGCAGCCCCGGACAGGGGGCGGTTTATGGGGCTTCAGCTTTCTTT; D: TRBD1; size: .; J: TRBJ1-1; length: 17; V: TRBV4-1
CDR3: CASTGQGAGGYTF; DNA: TGTGCCAGTACGGGACAGGGGGCTGGGGGCTACACCTTC; D: TRBD1; size: .; J: TRBJ1-2; length: 13; V: TRBV19